A selection of T cell receptor beta chains follows, all from one sample in a study of molecular identifiers for immune sequencing clone quantification. TCRdb re-called the PCR reads through MiXCR, storing one row per CDR3 protein. The table shows about 35,000 distinct CDR3 sequences, with over 15% occurring only once. Sequenced input: naive CD8+ T cells from blood, with Jurkat cell RNA spiked in. These receptors were taken from a human donor in good health. Some libraries in this study had Jurkat cell RNA spiked in. The CDR3 runs from the conserved cysteine through the conserved F or W. Clone size, where shown, is once, few, many, or a class for clones that have expanded.

j_call clone_size v_call cdr3_aa
TRBJ2-5 many TRBV23-1 CASSQSSNRGLQETQYF
TRBJ2-1 many TRBV29-1 CSVEGKNGTSGYNEQFF
TRBJ1-1 many TRBV4-3 CASSHSSRGDRTEAFF
TRBJ2-3 - TRBV7-9 CASRFGGSTDTQYF
TRBJ2-7 - TRBV28 CASTALGAYEQYF
TRBJ1-1 many TRBV30 CAWSAQGLEAFF
TRBJ1-4 - TRBV12-3/TRBV12-4 CASSLAMVGEKLFF
TRBJ1-1 few TRBV5-1 CASSPGQGYTEAFF
TRBJ1-2 - TRBV5-6 CASSLVAIDYGYTF
TRBJ2-7 many TRBV9 CASSPQGRGYEQYF
TRBJ2-7 many TRBV28 CASSSDRTRAYEQYF
TRBJ2-2 many TRBV11-3 CASSSRTGSRTGELFF
TRBJ2-1 few TRBV5-6 CASSLSEGQFF
TRBJ2-3 medium-sized TRBV7-9 CASSPLAGGPKDTQYF
TRBJ2-5 many TRBV12-3/TRBV12-4 CASSPTGQKETQYF
TRBJ1-1 - TRBV19 CASGEANTEAFF
TRBJ2-3 many TRBV5-6 CASSLGLAGGSTDTQYF
TRBJ2-1 many TRBV24-1 CATVGSGQRFF
TRBJ2-7 - TRBV9 CASSVAAGQGYEQYF
TRBJ2-4 many TRBV13 CASSPHDRANIQYF
TRBJ2-7 - TRBV5-5 CASSLYYEQYF
TRBJ2-5 few TRBV27 CASSLTDPPETQYF
TRBJ2-7 many TRBV9 CASSLIDHEQYF
TRBJ2-2 many TRBV12-3/TRBV12-4 CASSFGRELFF
TRBJ2-5 many TRBV7-9 CASSKRDSLQETQYF
TRBJ2-3 - TRBV6-2/TRBV6-3 CASRSLVFRPDTQYF
TRBJ2-1 - TRBV11-3 CASSPRGSGSPADEQFF
TRBJ2-3 few TRBV28 CASCLGRRTDTQYF
TRBJ2-7 - TRBV19 CASSSGQGGGYEQYF
TRBJ2-7 many TRBV28 CASSGYRFGAYEQYF
TRBJ2-4 - TRBV4-3 CASSHDHKGLAGEGIQYF
TRBJ2-3 many TRBV11-2 CASSLGRYSLAVVSDTQYF
TRBJ2-3 many TRBV27 CASSLRQRTDAVDTQYF
TRBJ1-5 few TRBV9 CASSVGPEGQPQHF
TRBJ1-2 many TRBV6-6 CASSSLEGYTF
TRBJ1-4 many TRBV5-4 CASSLTGSTNEKLFF
TRBJ2-5 many TRBV18 CASSPGQGPGETQYF
TRBJ2-7 - TRBV4-3 CASSQDLQAPGLIYEQYF
TRBJ2-1 many TRBV4-1 CASSQVGVDNEQFF
TRBJ2-7 - TRBV6-2/TRBV6-3 CASSYPGGRHEQYF
TRBJ1-1 - TRBV6-5 CASSWGPKNTEAFF